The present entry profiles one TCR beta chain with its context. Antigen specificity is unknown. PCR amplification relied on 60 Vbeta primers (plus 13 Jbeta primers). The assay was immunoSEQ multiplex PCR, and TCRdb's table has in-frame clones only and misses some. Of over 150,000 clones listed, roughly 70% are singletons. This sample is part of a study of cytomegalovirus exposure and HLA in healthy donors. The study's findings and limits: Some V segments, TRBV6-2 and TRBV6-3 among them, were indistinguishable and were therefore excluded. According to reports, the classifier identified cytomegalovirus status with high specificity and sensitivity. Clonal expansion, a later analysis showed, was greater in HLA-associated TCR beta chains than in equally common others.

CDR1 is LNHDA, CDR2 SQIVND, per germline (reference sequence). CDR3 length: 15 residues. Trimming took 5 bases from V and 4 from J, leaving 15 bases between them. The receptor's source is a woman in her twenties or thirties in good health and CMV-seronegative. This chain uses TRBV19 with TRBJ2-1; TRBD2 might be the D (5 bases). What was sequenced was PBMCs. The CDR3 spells CASSAIPGLYNEQFF. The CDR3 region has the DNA TGTGCCAGTAGTGCTATCCCGGGATTGTACAATGAGCAGTTCTTC.